The 18 T cell receptor beta chains reported below all come from one sample, sequenced in a study of T cell responses to AZD1222 COVID-19 vaccine. TCRdb's table, derived via immunoSEQ multiplex PCR, lists solely in-frame clones and lacks some. The table lists 90,000 to 150,000 clones, about 89% of them singletons. The sequences come from peripheral blood, collected 28 days after the second AZD1222 dose. These receptors all come from an adult who received the AZD1222 COVID-19 vaccine.

This chain joins TRBV7-2 and TRBJ2-2; TRBD1 aligns across 7 bases. V trimming: 4 bases; J trimming: 0 bases; junction bases outside the gene matches: 5. The CDR3 spans 16 residues. Per germline, CDR1 SGHTA and CDR2 FQGNSA. CDR3: CASSSFGQANTGELFF. In DNA form, the CDR3 reads TGTGCCAGCAGCTCATTTGGACAGGCGAACACCGGGGAGCTGTTTTTT.

This clone was seen only a few times. The chain is built from TRBV5-1 and TRBJ1-2; 7 bases line up with TRBD1. The V segment lost 2 bases and the J segment 0 bases; nucleotides outside the gene matches: 4. The CDR3 totals 15 residues. Germline V lookup: CDR1 SGHRS, CDR2 YFSETQ. CDR3: CASSLATGPNYGYTF. The CDR3 nucleotides are TGCGCCAGCAGCTTAGCGACAGGGCCTAACTATGGCTACACCTTC. Drawing the rest from reference TRBV5-1 and TRBJ1-2, the complete variable domain is KAGVTQTPRYLIKTRGQQVTLSCSPISGHRSVSWYQQTPGQGLQFLFEYFSETQRNKGNFPGRFSGRQFSNSRSEMNVSTLELGDSALYLCASSLATGPNYGYTFGSGTRLTVV.

V usage is TRBV11-3 and J usage is TRBJ2-7; no clear D gene. The germline V gene encodes CDR1 SGHNT and CDR2 YENEEA. CDR3 size: 16 residues. V dropped 1 base and J dropped 0 bases, with 13 bases sitting between them. CDR3 sequence: CASSLVGRRVSYEQYF. CDR3 bases: TGTGCCAGCAGCTTAGTTGGAAGAAGGGTCTCCTACGAGCAGTACTTC.

The V and J genes are TRBV9 and TRBJ2-3; D may correspond to TRBD1 or TRBD2 (6 bases each). V was cut by 0 bases and J by 4 bases, with 12 bases left in between. The CDR3 length is 15 residues. Germline V gives CDR1 SGDLS, CDR2 YYNGEE. CDR3: CASSVAGGAADTQYF. The CDR3 DNA reads TGTGCCAGCAGCGTAGCCGGGGGCGCAGCAGATACGCAGTATTTT.

The chain uses TRBV9 and TRBJ2-5, with D possibly being TRBD1 (5 bases). This CDR3 is built from 14 residues. The V end lost 4 bases, the J end lost 9 bases, and 19 bases lay between the germline ends. The germline gives CDR1 SGDLS, CDR2 YYNGEE. The CDR3 loop is CASSRTPYRSPQYF. The CDR3 nucleotides are TGTGCCAGCAGCCGAACACCTTACAGGAGTCCCCAGTACTTC.

V and J are TRBV6-5 and TRBJ2-7; 9 bases fit TRBD1. The V gene end was trimmed by 5 bases and the J gene end by 3 bases; junction bases not matched to a gene: 5. The CDR3 is 14 amino acids. The germline CDR1 and CDR2 sequences are MNHEY and SVGAGI. This CDR3 reads CASSIGTGNYEQYF. In DNA form, the CDR3 reads TGTGCCAGCAGTATCGGGACAGGGAACTACGAGCAGTACTTC.

The rearrangement joins TRBV5-6 to TRBJ2-2; D possibly uses TRBD1 or TRBD2 (5 bases each). Trimming took off 1 base at V and 4 bases at J, with 11 bases between the two ends. Germline V gene sequence: CDR1 SGHDT, CDR2 YYEEEE. This CDR3 comprises 15 residues. In DNA, the CDR3 is TGTGCCAGCAGCTTGCTACAGAGGGGCACCGGGGAGCTGTTTTTT. Its translation: CASSLLQRGTGELFF.

The chain joins TRBV6-2 or TRBV6-3 to TRBJ1-2; 11 bases align to TRBD1. The V segment lost 4 bases and the J segment 4 bases; nucleotides outside the gene matches: 5. This CDR3 comprises 15 residues. The germline CDR1 and CDR2 sequences are MNHEY and SVGEGT. The CDR3 coding sequence is TGTGCCAGCAGTTCCACGGGGACAGGGGGCTATGGCTACACCTTC. This encodes CASSSTGTGGYGYTF.

The chain joins TRBV7-2 to TRBJ2-7, with 8 bases aligning to TRBD2. V was clipped by 5 bases and J by 4 bases; unmatched bases: 13. The CDR3 consists of 16 residues. CDR1 is SGHTA, CDR2 FQGNSA, per germline. The CDR3 protein is CASSRGGSGARYEQYF. The CDR3 nucleotides read TGTGCCAGCAGCAGAGGAGGTAGCGGGGCTCGATACGAGCAGTACTTC.

The V gene is TRBV5-5, the J gene TRBJ1-1; the match to TRBD1 covers 9 bases. The germline gives CDR1 SGHKS, CDR2 YYEKEE (reference sequence). The J segment lost 1 base and the V segment lost 4 bases, leaving 11 bases of the junction unmatched. The CDR3 consists of 17 residues. In nucleotides, the CDR3 is TGTGCCAGCAGCACCGGGACAGGGTTTGGAGCGAACACTGAAGCTTTCTTT. Protein sequence: CASSTGTGFGANTEAFF.

This clone was detected only a few times. The chain carries TRBV6-2 or TRBV6-3 and TRBJ1-1; D ambiguous. Looked up from germline, CDR1 is MNHEY and CDR2 is SVGEGT. The ends were cut back, 0 bases at V and 9 bases at J, with 8 bases in the middle. The CDR3 extends over 12 amino acids. CDR3 DNA: TGTGCCAGCAGTTACTCGGTCCAGAAAGCTTTCTTT. Residues: CASSYSVQKAFF.

This clone was observed a handful of times. This chain links TRBV5-4 with TRBJ2-1, with 10 bases that match TRBD2. The CDR3 is 16 residues long. CDR1 SGHNT and CDR2 YYREEE come from the germline V gene (reference sequence). After removal of 4 bases from V and 0 bases from J, the junction contained 4 bases not matched to a gene. This CDR3 is CASSGTSVSSYNEQFF. Here the CDR3 DNA reads TGTGCCAGCAGCGGGACTAGCGTGTCCTCCTACAATGAGCAGTTCTTC.

V usage is TRBV4-3 and J usage is TRBJ2-7, with 7 bases that match TRBD2. J lost 3 bases, V lost 2 bases, and 7 bases had no gene match. Germline V gives CDR1 LGHNA, CDR2 YSLEER. This CDR3 comprises 15 residues. The DNA of the CDR3 is TGCGCCAGCAGCCAAACGGCGGGAGCGCGCTACGAGCAGTACTTC. Translated, it gives CASSQTAGARYEQYF.

The J gene is TRBJ2-7, the V gene TRBV9; possible D gene TRBD1, 6 bases. Germline loops: CDR1 SGDLS, CDR2 YYNGEE. Trimming took off 0 bases at V and 6 bases at J, with 7 bases between the two ends. The CDR3 has 12 amino acids. The CDR3 here is CASSVAGAEQYF. CDR3 bases: TGTGCCAGCAGCGTAGCAGGGGCCGAGCAGTACTTC.

The V call is TRBV6-5, the J call TRBJ2-7; 7 bases map to TRBD2. J gave up 2 bases and V 0 bases, and 4 bases lay outside the gene matches. CDR3 length equals 15 residues. Looked up from germline, CDR1 is MNHEY and CDR2 is SVGAGI. The CDR3 loop is CASSYSGGSPYEQYF. DNA of the CDR3: TGTGCCAGCAGTTACTCAGGCGGGAGCCCCTACGAGCAGTACTTC.

The V call is TRBV18, the J call TRBJ1-4; D gene ambiguous. V was shortened by 0 bases and J by 5 bases, with 10 bases between the two germline ends. From germline, CDR1 is KGHSH and CDR2 LQKENI. The CDR3 totals 15 residues. Written as DNA, the CDR3 is TGTGCCAGCTCACCACCGTCCAGTCGGAATGAAAAACTGTTTTTT. Residues: CASSPPSSRNEKLFF. The full variable domain, rest sourced from reference TRBV18 and TRBJ1-4, is NAGVMQNPRHLVRRRGQEARLRCSPMKGHSHVYWYRQLPEEGLKFMVYLQKENIIDESGMPKERFSAEFPKEGPSILRIQQVVRGDSAAYFCASSPPSSRNEKLFFGSGTQLSVL.

The V gene is TRBV5-1, the J gene TRBJ2-3, with D possibly TRBD2 on 6 matching bases. The CDR3 runs to 15 residues. Germline V gene data show CDR1 as SGHRS and CDR2 as YFSETQ. V lost 4 bases and J 1 base, leaving 13 bases between the germline ends. The CDR3, as DNA: TGCGCCAGCAGCCGGACGGGGGATGGCACAGATACGCAGTATTTT. Translating gives CASSRTGDGTDTQYF.

The CDR3: CASSGRAGEKLFF. The CDR3 DNA sequence: TGTGCCAGCAGCGGACGAGCGGGGGAAAAACTGTTTTTT. J is TRBJ1-4 and V is TRBV9; no reliable D call. The CDR3 is 13 residues long. V was pared by 3 bases and J by 8 bases, with 11 bases between. Germline-derived CDR1 and CDR2 are SGDLS and YYNGEE.